This T cell receptor (beta chain) stems from a study of T cell responses to AZD1222 COVID-19 vaccine. Profiled with immunoSEQ multiplex PCR; TCRdb holds only in-frame clones, not every one. The sample shows 160,000 or so clones, about 88% of them seen only once. The CDR3 sequence is 13 residues long. The germline V gene has CDR1 MNHEY and CDR2 SVGAGI. Deletions cut 6 bases from V and 2 bases from J, with 10 bases between. As regards this clone: Other DNA variants within this sample encode the same CDR3.

Sequencing was performed on peripheral blood, taken on day 0 of AZD1222 vaccination. The receptor comes from an adult in good health. The J gene is TRBJ1-2, the V gene TRBV6-5; no firm D call. The CDR3 is CASREDGNYGYTF. DNA for the CDR3: TGTGCCAGCAGAGAGGACGGGAACTATGGCTACACCTTC.